This T cell receptor (beta chain) emerged from a study of cytomegalovirus exposure and HLA in healthy donors. The CDR3 spans 13 residues. Germline V CDR1 and CDR2: SQVTM, ANQGSEA. Each of the donors was a healthy bone marrow donor. The PCR was carried out with 60 Vbeta primers and 13 Jbeta primers. TCRdb keeps only in-frame clones here, not all; method: immunoSEQ multiplex PCR. This sample has fewer than 250,000 clones, with over 70% found just once. Notes on the study in general: In a later analysis, several top co-occurrence clusters appeared linked to parvovirus B19, influenza, CMV and Epstein-Barr virus.

As regards this clone: The antigen remains undetermined. One end of the junction does not line up with germline, which may come from a read error.

This chain joins TRBV29-1 and TRBJ1-4; D unclear. This TCR was sampled from a man in his forties in good health and CMV-seropositive. The sample consisted of PBMCs. The CDR3 protein is CSVEDPRGPKVFF. The CDR3, as DNA: TGCAGCGTTGAAGATCCGAGAGGCCCAAAAGTGTTTTTT.